A single sample gave rise to the 11 T cell receptor beta chains below, sequenced in a study of T cell responses to AZD1222 COVID-19 vaccine. Generated by immunoSEQ multiplex PCR, the TCRdb table keeps only in-frame clones and is missing some. This sample has 130,000 or so clones, with approximately 88% found just once. The sequencing used peripheral blood, collected on day 0 of AZD1222 vaccination. These receptors originate from an adult in good health.

This chain links TRBV7-9 with TRBJ1-5; D is perhaps TRBD1 (6 bases). The germline gives CDR1 SEHNR, CDR2 FQNEAQ (reference sequence). CDR3 length equals 17 residues. Trimming stripped 2 bases from V and 6 bases from J, with 20 bases between. Here the CDR3 reads CASSLWLSGARGQPQHF. CDR3 DNA: TGTGCCAGCAGCTTATGGTTATCGGGGGCGCGGGGTCAGCCCCAGCATTTT.

This clone showed up just once. The chain uses TRBV5-1 and TRBJ1-1; maybe TRBD1 (5 bases). The CDR3 loop spans 17 amino acids. V shed 0 bases and J shed 0 bases, with 15 bases lying between them. Germline CDR1 is SGHRS and CDR2 is YFSETQ. CDR3 sequence reads: CASSLEGVADVNTEAFF. The CDR3 bases are TGCGCCAGCAGCTTGGAAGGGGTAGCAGATGTGAACACTGAAGCTTTCTTT. Full variable domain (rest looked up from reference TRBV5-1 and TRBJ1-1): KAGVTQTPRYLIKTRGQQVTLSCSPISGHRSVSWYQQTPGQGLQFLFEYFSETQRNKGNFPGRFSGRQFSNSRSEMNVSTLELGDSALYLCASSLEGVADVNTEAFFGQGTRLTVV.

The gene calls are TRBV6-4 and TRBJ2-3; 10 positions match TRBD2. The CDR3 consists of 17 residues. V dropped 6 bases and J dropped 3; count of bases not matched to a gene: 12. The germline CDR1 and CDR2 sequences are MRHNA and SNTAGT. Written as DNA, the CDR3 is TGTGCCAGCAGCCTCTCTAGCGGGGGAGGTATTACAGATACGCAGTATTTT. Its protein is CASSLSSGGGITDTQYF.

The genes are TRBV18 and TRBJ2-7; TRBD2 agrees at 11 bases. This CDR3 has 15 amino acids. J was trimmed by 7 bases and V by 0 bases; bases with no gene match: 5. CDR1 and CDR2 from the germline V gene are KGHSH and LQKENI. CDR3 sequence (DNA): TGTGCCAGCTCACCACCTAGCGGGGGGGCAGGTGAGCAGTACTTC. Protein product: CASSPPSGGAGEQYF.

This clone was recorded only once. The chain is built from TRBV7-9 and TRBJ1-2, with unresolved D. The CDR3 loop spans 12 amino acids. In germline, CDR1 is SEHNR, CDR2 FQNEAQ (reference sequence). V was clipped by 6 bases and J by 0 bases, with 5 bases between them. The CDR3 protein is CASRHTNYGYTF. CDR3 in DNA: TGTGCCAGCAGGCACACTAACTATGGCTACACCTTC.

The rearrangement uses TRBV5-6 and TRBJ2-5; 11 positions agree with TRBD1. The CDR3 contains 15 residues. V shed 2 bases, J shed 2 bases, and the junction held 2 bases outside the gene matches. Germline V gene lookup returns CDR1 SGHDT and CDR2 YYEEEE. The chain's CDR3 is CASSFGTGGQETQYF. The CDR3 nucleotides are TGTGCCAGCAGCTTCGGGACAGGGGGGCAAGAGACCCAGTACTTC.

The J gene is TRBJ1-2, the V gene TRBV4-2; D gene uncertain. With 8 bases removed from V and 4 bases from J, the gap between germline ends came to 23 bases. Germline V gene data show CDR1 as LGHNA and CDR2 as YNFKEQ. The CDR3 has 16 residues. Here the CDR3 DNA reads TGTGCCAGCGCTAGGCAGGAGAGCCCAATGGGCTATGGCTACACCTTC. The encoded protein is CASARQESPMGYGYTF.

With regard to this clone: This sample includes further DNA sequences coding for the same CDR3. The rearrangement links TRBV6-1 to TRBJ2-2; D unclear. Looked up from germline, CDR1 is MNHNS and CDR2 is SASEGT. V was shortened by 3 bases and J by 2 bases, with 4 bases between the two germline ends. The CDR3 runs to 13 residues. The CDR3 nucleotides are TGTGCCAGCAGTGACGGAAACACCGGGGAGCTGTTTTTT. Translation gives CASSDGNTGELFF.

The chain carries TRBV27 and TRBJ2-7; D unresolved. This CDR3 has 13 amino acids. The V end was cut by 6 bases, the J end by 5 bases, with 14 bases between. Germline V gives CDR1 MNHEY, CDR2 SMNVEV (reference sequence). CDR3 nucleotide sequence: TGTGCCAGCAGCCCCCAAGAGGTTCACGAGCAGTACTTC. This sequence encodes CASSPQEVHEQYF.

The chain links TRBV1 to TRBJ1-1; TRBD1, the D gene given by the table, was not confirmed from the DNA. TRBV1 is a pseudogene segment. The CDR3 is 19 residues long. As DNA, the CDR3 is TGCACCAGCAGCCAAGATGGTAGGGTAACAGGGGAACCCAACACTGAAGCTTTCTTT. Its protein is CTSSQDGRVTGEPNTEAFF.

This chain joins TRBV19 and TRBJ2-3; TRBD1 agrees at 8 bases. This CDR3 is 13 amino acids long. Germline assignment: CDR1 LNHDA and CDR2 SQIVND (reference sequence). V lost 6 bases, J lost 2 bases, and 1 base stayed unmatched. The CDR3 loop is CASRGQATDTQYF. CDR3 DNA: TGTGCCAGTAGGGGACAGGCCACAGATACGCAGTATTTT.